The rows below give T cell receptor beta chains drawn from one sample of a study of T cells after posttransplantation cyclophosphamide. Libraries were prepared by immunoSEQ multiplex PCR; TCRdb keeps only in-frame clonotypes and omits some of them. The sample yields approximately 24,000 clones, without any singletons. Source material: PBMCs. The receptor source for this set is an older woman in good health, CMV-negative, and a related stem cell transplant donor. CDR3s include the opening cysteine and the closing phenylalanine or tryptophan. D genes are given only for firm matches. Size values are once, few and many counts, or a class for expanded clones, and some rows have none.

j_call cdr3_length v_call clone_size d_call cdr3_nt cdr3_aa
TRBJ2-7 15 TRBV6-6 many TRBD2 TGTGCCAGCAGCGCAGGGAGCGGGGGCTCCTACGAGCAGTACTTC CASSAGSGGSYEQYF
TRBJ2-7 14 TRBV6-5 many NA TGTGCCAGCAGTTACTCCGGGACTCATAAGAGGCAGTACTTC CASSYSGTHKRQYF
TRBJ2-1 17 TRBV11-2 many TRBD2 TGTGCCAGCAGTCATATTATCCGCGGGAGGGCCGTGAATGAGCAGTTCTTC CASSHIIRGRAVNEQFF
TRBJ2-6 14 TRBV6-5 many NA TGTGCCAGCAGAAGAGACTCTGGGGCCAACGTCCTGACTTTC CASRRDSGANVLTF
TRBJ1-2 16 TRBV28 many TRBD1 TGTGCCAGCAGTTTTACCGGGACAGGGGGCAGATCTGGCTACACCTTC CASSFTGTGGRSGYTF
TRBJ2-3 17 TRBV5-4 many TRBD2 TGTGCCAGCAGCTTGGGGGGACTAGCGGGCGTAACAGATACGCAGTATTTT CASSLGGLAGVTDTQYF
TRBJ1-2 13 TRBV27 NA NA TGTGCCAGCAGACCAAACAGGGTTCATAGCTACACCTTC CASRPNRVHSYTF
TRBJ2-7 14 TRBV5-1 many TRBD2 TGCGCCAGCAGCGTAAGCGGGAGATCCTACGAGCAGTACTTC CASSVSGRSYEQYF
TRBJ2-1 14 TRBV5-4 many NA TGTGCCAGCAGCTTCGTCGGGTCGCTAGCTGAGCAGTTCTTC CASSFVGSLAEQFF
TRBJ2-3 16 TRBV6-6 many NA TGTGCCAGCAGTTTTGGACGGACGACTAGAGCAGATACGCAGTATTTT CASSFGRTTRADTQYF
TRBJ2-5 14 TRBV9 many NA TGTGCCAGCAGTCCCCACGTCCGCGGAGAGACCCAGTACTTC CASSPHVRGETQYF
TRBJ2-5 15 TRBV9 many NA TGTGCCAGCAGCGTAGAGATCAGGGGTCAAGAGACCCAGTACTTC CASSVEIRGQETQYF
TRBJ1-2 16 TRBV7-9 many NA TGTGCCAGCAGCTTAAAGGGGGGGGATGTCGTCTATGGCTACACCTTC CASSLKGGDVVYGYTF
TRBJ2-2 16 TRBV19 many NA TGTGCCAGTAGTCTACAGGGCGCCACGAACACCGGGGAGCTGTTTTTT CASSLQGATNTGELFF
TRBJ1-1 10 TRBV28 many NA TGTGCCAGCAGGAGGACTGAAGCTTTCTTT CASRRTEAFF
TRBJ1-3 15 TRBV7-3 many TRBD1 TGTGCCAGCAGCTTATCAGGGGGCTTTGGAAACACCATATATTTT CASSLSGGFGNTIYF
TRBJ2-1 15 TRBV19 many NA TGTGCCAGTAGTATTAGGCTAGCCCGATACAATGAGCAGTTCTTC CASSIRLARYNEQFF
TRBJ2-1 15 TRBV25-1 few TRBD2 TGTGCCAGCCGCTTGGCGGGGGGAGCCTACAATGAGCAGTTCTTC CASRLAGGAYNEQFF
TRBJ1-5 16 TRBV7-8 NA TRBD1 TGTGCCAGCAGCCACGCTACAGGGGCCTTCAATCAGCCCCAGCATTTT CASSHATGAFNQPQHF
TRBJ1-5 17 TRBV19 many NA TGTGCCAGTAGCCTTTTAACGGGACAATCAAATGTGCAGCCCCAGCATTTT CASSLLTGQSNVQPQHF
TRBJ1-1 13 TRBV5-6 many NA TGTGCCAGCAGCTTCCGAGACATCACTGAAGCTTTCTTT CASSFRDITEAFF
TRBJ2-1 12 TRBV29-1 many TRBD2 TGCAGCGGATTAGCGGGTTACAATGAGCAGTTCTTC CSGLAGYNEQFF
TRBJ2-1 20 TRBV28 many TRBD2 TGTGCCAGCAGTTTCATTCCGGGAGCGGGAGGTTTGAGCTCCTACAATGAGCAGTTCTTC CASSFIPGAGGLSSYNEQFF
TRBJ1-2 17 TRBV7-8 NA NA TGTGCCAGCAGCCACCCCAGCCGGGGACACCACAACTATGGCTACACCTTC CASSHPSRGHHNYGYTF
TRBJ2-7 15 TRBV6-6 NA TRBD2 TGTGCCAGCAGTTACGGGGCGGGAGGGCCCTACGAGCAGTACTTC CASSYGAGGPYEQYF
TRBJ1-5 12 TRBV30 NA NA TGTGCCTGGGGGCGGGGGGGTCAGCCCCAGCATTTT CAWGRGGQPQHF
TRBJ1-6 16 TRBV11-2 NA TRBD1 TGTGCCAGCAGCGTAAACAGGGGGCGGGAAAATTCACCCCTCCACTTT CASSVNRGRENSPLHF
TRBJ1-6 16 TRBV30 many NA TGTGCCTGGGATGCAGGTGTGTCGACCTATAATTCACCCCTCCACTTT CAWDAGVSTYNSPLHF
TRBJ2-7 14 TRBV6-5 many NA TGTGCCAGCAGTTACTCGGCTGGTCCGGGGGAGCAGTACTTC CASSYSAGPGEQYF
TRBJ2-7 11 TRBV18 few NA TGTGCCAGCTCACCGGCGGACGAGCAGTACTTC CASSPADEQYF
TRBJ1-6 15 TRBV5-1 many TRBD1 TGCGCCAGCAGCTTTCAGGGGGCTGACAATTCACCCCTCCACTTT CASSFQGADNSPLHF
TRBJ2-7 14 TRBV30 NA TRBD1 TGTGCCTTAAGACAGGGCGGTAACTCCTACGAGCAGTACTTC CALRQGGNSYEQYF
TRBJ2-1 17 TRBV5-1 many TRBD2 TGCGCCAGCAGCCCTCGGCCCCTAGCGGTGGTTAGCAATGAGCAGTTCTTC CASSPRPLAVVSNEQFF
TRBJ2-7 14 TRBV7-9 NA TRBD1 TGTGCCAGCAGCCAATCGGGACAGGGGTACGAGCAGTACTTC CASSQSGQGYEQYF
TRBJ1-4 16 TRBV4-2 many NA TGTGCCAGCAGCCCTCGGGCGGGGTACACTAATGAAAAACTGTTTTTT CASSPRAGYTNEKLFF
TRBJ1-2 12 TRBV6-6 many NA TGTGCCACATCAGGGGCCGACTATGGCTACACCTTC CATSGADYGYTF
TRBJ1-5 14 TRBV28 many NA TGTGCCAGCAGAGACACCTTTAGCAATCAGCCCCAGCATTTT CASRDTFSNQPQHF
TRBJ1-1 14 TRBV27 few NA TGTGCCAGCAGTTTAAGAAGAGGGAACACTGAAGCTTTCTTT CASSLRRGNTEAFF
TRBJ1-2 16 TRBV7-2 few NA TGTGCCAGCAGCCACCACTGGGGGGAATCAAACTATGGCTACACCTTC CASSHHWGESNYGYTF
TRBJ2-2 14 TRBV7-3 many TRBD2 TGTGCCAGCAGCTTAGGTGCTAGCGGAGGGGAGCTGTTTTTT CASSLGASGGELFF
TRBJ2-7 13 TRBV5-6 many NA TGTGCCAGCAGCTTCAGGGACTCGGGGGAGCAGTACTTC CASSFRDSGEQYF
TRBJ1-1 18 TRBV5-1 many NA TGCGCCAGCAGCTTGGAGCCCATCGTTGAGACTTGGAACACTGAAGCTTTCTTT CASSLEPIVETWNTEAFF
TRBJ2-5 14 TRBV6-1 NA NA TGTGCCAGCAGTTTCCCCGGGACATCGGAGACCCAGTACTTC CASSFPGTSETQYF
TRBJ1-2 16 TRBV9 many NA TGTGCCAGCAGCCAATATGACACAGCTTATAACTATGGCTACACCTTC CASSQYDTAYNYGYTF
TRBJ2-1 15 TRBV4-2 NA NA TGTGCCAGCAGCCAAGACCACACTAGCTACAATGAGCAGTTCTTC CASSQDHTSYNEQFF
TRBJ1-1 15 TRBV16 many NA TGTGCCAGCAGCCTCTCGGGAAACCCTGGGAGGGGGGCTTTCTTT CASSLSGNPGRGAFF
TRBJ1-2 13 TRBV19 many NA TGTGCCAGTAGTCCCTCGCGCCGAGATGGCTACACCTTC CASSPSRRDGYTF